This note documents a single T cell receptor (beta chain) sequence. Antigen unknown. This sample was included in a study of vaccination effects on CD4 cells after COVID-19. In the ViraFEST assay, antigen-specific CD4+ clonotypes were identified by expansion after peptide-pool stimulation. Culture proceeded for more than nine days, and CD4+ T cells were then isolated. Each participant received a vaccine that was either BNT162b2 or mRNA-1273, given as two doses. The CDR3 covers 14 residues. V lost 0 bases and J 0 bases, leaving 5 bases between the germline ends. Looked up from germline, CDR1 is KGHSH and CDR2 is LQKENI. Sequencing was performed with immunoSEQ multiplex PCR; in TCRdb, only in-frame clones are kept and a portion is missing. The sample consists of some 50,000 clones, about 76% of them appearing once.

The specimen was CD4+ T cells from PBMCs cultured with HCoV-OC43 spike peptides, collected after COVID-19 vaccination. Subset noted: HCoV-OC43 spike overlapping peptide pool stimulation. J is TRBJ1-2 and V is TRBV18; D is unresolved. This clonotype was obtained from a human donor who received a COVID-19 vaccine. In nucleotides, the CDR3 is TGTGCCAGCTCACCACCGTTGACTAACTATGGCTACACCTTC. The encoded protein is CASSPPLTNYGYTF.